This is a list of T cell receptor beta chains from one sample in a study of control samples from healthy donors and cancer patients. Profiled with immunoSEQ multiplex PCR; TCRdb holds only in-frame clones, not every one. The data show about 61,000 clones, around 90% seen once. Sequenced sample: PBMCs. These receptors originate from a man aged 55-75 years with colorectal cancer. Both conserved end residues are part of each CDR3. Each record gives: J gene, clone size, D gene, V gene, CDR3 length, CDR3 protein, CDR3 DNA. D genes are given only for firm matches. Expanded clones get a size class; other rows say once, few or many, or leave the size out.

j_call: TRBJ1-5; clone_size: -; d_call: -; v_call: TRBV6-1; cdr3_length: 14; cdr3_aa: CASSEAGLNQPQHF; cdr3_nt: TGTGCCAGCAGTGAAGCAGGACTGAATCAGCCCCAGCATTTT
j_call: TRBJ2-7; clone_size: once; d_call: TRBD1; v_call: TRBV5-1; cdr3_length: 15; cdr3_aa: CASSPGQVSSYEQYF; cdr3_nt: TGCGCCAGCAGCCCGGGACAGGTAAGCTCCTACGAGCAGTACTTC
j_call: TRBJ1-5; clone_size: -; d_call: TRBD1; v_call: TRBV5-6; cdr3_length: 15; cdr3_aa: CASSSTQGNRQPQHF; cdr3_nt: TGTGCCAGCAGCAGCACACAGGGGAACCGTCAGCCCCAGCATTTT
j_call: TRBJ1-4; clone_size: once; d_call: -; v_call: TRBV18; cdr3_length: 13; cdr3_aa: CASSLGQNEKLFF; cdr3_nt: TGTGCCAGCTCACTCGGACAGAACGAAAAACTGTTTTTT
j_call: TRBJ1-1; clone_size: -; d_call: -; v_call: TRBV27; cdr3_length: 13; cdr3_aa: CASSLVGEVEAFF; cdr3_nt: TGTGCCAGCAGTTTGGTGGGGGAGGTTGAAGCTTTCTTT
j_call: TRBJ1-1; clone_size: -; d_call: -; v_call: TRBV7-2; cdr3_length: 15; cdr3_aa: CASSLAGLRNTEAFF; cdr3_nt: TGTGCCAGCAGCTTAGCGGGACTTAGGAACACTGAAGCTTTCTTT
j_call: TRBJ1-6; clone_size: -; d_call: -; v_call: TRBV10-3; cdr3_length: 14; cdr3_aa: CATLGSSYNSPLHF; cdr3_nt: TGTGCCACACTCGGGAGCTCCTATAATTCACCCCTCCACTTT
j_call: TRBJ1-6; clone_size: -; d_call: -; v_call: TRBV18; cdr3_length: 16; cdr3_aa: CASSLGAGAGDAPLHF; cdr3_nt: TGTGCCAGCTCACTTGGGGCCGGAGCCGGGGATGCACCCCTCCACTTT
j_call: TRBJ2-3; clone_size: -; d_call: TRBD2; v_call: TRBV10-1; cdr3_length: 14; cdr3_aa: CALLKGLAGNTQYF; cdr3_nt: TGCGCTCTCCTCAAGGGGTTAGCGGGGAATACGCAGTATTTT
j_call: TRBJ1-3; clone_size: -; d_call: -; v_call: TRBV2; cdr3_length: 13; cdr3_aa: CASSEARRNTIYF; cdr3_nt: TGTGCCAGCAGTGAAGCGCGCCGAAACACCATATATTTT
j_call: TRBJ1-1; clone_size: -; d_call: TRBD1; v_call: TRBV7-3; cdr3_length: 15; cdr3_aa: CASSIRQGALTEAFF; cdr3_nt: TGTGCCAGCAGCATTAGACAGGGGGCGCTTACTGAAGCTTTCTTT
j_call: TRBJ2-7; clone_size: -; d_call: -; v_call: TRBV3-1/TRBV3-2; cdr3_length: 12; cdr3_aa: CASSHSVYEQYF; cdr3_nt: TGTGCCAGCAGCCACTCTGTCTACGAGCAGTACTTC
j_call: TRBJ2-5; clone_size: -; d_call: -; v_call: TRBV27; cdr3_length: 14; cdr3_aa: CASSLGGAQETQYF; cdr3_nt: TGTGCCAGCAGTTTAGGGGGGGCCCAAGAGACCCAGTACTTC
j_call: TRBJ2-3; clone_size: -; d_call: -; v_call: TRBV19; cdr3_length: 14; cdr3_aa: CASTVGLQTDTQYF; cdr3_nt: TGTGCCAGTACCGTGGGGCTTCAGACAGATACGCAGTATTTT
j_call: TRBJ2-3; clone_size: -; d_call: TRBD2; v_call: TRBV7-3; cdr3_length: 21; cdr3_aa: CASSLRAEGLAGGPSTDTQYF; cdr3_nt: TGTGCCAGCAGCTTACGGGCCGAAGGGCTAGCGGGGGGCCCTAGCACAGATACGCAGTATTTT
j_call: TRBJ1-6; clone_size: -; d_call: -; v_call: TRBV4-2; cdr3_length: 15; cdr3_aa: CASSQDETGNSPLHF; cdr3_nt: TGTGCCAGCAGCCAAGACGAGACGGGAAATTCACCCCTCCACTTT
j_call: TRBJ2-3; clone_size: -; d_call: TRBD1; v_call: TRBV6-5; cdr3_length: 12; cdr3_aa: CASRDRGNTQYF; cdr3_nt: TGTGCCAGCAGGGACAGGGGGAATACGCAGTATTTT
j_call: TRBJ2-7; clone_size: -; d_call: -; v_call: TRBV6-1; cdr3_length: 15; cdr3_aa: CASSEFDRFSYEQYF; cdr3_nt: TGTGCCAGCAGTGAGTTCGACAGGTTCTCCTACGAGCAGTACTTC
j_call: TRBJ2-1; clone_size: -; d_call: -; v_call: TRBV7-9; cdr3_length: 16; cdr3_aa: CASSRELGPVGSEQFF; cdr3_nt: TGTGCCAGCAGCCGAGAGCTGGGACCCGTAGGCAGTGAGCAGTTCTTC
j_call: TRBJ2-7; clone_size: -; d_call: -; v_call: TRBV1; cdr3_length: 19; cdr3_aa: CTSNQSQDVGEAISYEQYF; cdr3_nt: TGCACCAGCAATCAAAGCCAAGATGTCGGAGAGGCGATCTCCTACGAGCAGTACTTC
j_call: TRBJ2-7; clone_size: -; d_call: -; v_call: TRBV4-3; cdr3_length: 15; cdr3_aa: CASSQWRGPGYEQYF; cdr3_nt: TGCGCCAGCAGCCAGTGGCGGGGGCCAGGATACGAGCAGTACTTC
j_call: TRBJ1-2; clone_size: -; d_call: -; v_call: TRBV4-2; cdr3_length: 15; cdr3_aa: CASSQIWTENYGYTF; cdr3_nt: TGTGCCAGCAGCCAGATTTGGACAGAGAACTATGGCTACACCTTC
j_call: TRBJ2-2; clone_size: -; d_call: -; v_call: TRBV5-8; cdr3_length: 15; cdr3_aa: CASSSVTAGPGELFF; cdr3_nt: TGTGCCAGCAGCTCAGTGACAGCCGGGCCCGGGGAGCTGTTTTTT
j_call: TRBJ2-1; clone_size: -; d_call: TRBD1; v_call: TRBV9; cdr3_length: 15; cdr3_aa: CASSAFGTGANEQFF; cdr3_nt: TGTGCCAGCAGCGCTTTCGGGACAGGGGCCAATGAGCAGTTCTTC
j_call: TRBJ2-1; clone_size: -; d_call: TRBD2; v_call: TRBV7-2; cdr3_length: 13; cdr3_aa: CAIKRGTYNEQFF; cdr3_nt: TGTGCCATCAAGCGGGGGACCTACAATGAGCAGTTCTTC
j_call: TRBJ2-1; clone_size: -; d_call: -; v_call: TRBV5-5; cdr3_length: 15; cdr3_aa: CASSLDWGVGNEQFF; cdr3_nt: TGTGCCAGCAGCTTGGATTGGGGCGTCGGCAATGAGCAGTTCTTC
j_call: TRBJ1-1; clone_size: -; d_call: TRBD1; v_call: TRBV7-9; cdr3_length: 16; cdr3_aa: CASSPRTGGKNTEAFF; cdr3_nt: TGTGCCAGCAGCCCACGGACAGGGGGGAAGAACACTGAAGCTTTCTTT
j_call: TRBJ1-6; clone_size: few; d_call: -; v_call: TRBV9; cdr3_length: 15; cdr3_aa: CASSVTDSYNSPLHF; cdr3_nt: TGTGCCAGCAGCGTCACTGACTCATATAATTCACCCCTCCACTTT
j_call: TRBJ2-2; clone_size: -; d_call: TRBD2; v_call: TRBV7-2; cdr3_length: 17; cdr3_aa: CASSPPGLAGRTGELFF; cdr3_nt: TGTGCCAGCAGCCCTCCCGGACTAGCGGGTCGTACCGGGGAGCTGTTTTTT
j_call: TRBJ2-2; clone_size: -; d_call: TRBD2; v_call: TRBV4-1; cdr3_length: 17; cdr3_aa: CASSRVPRLARTGELFF; cdr3_nt: TGCGCCAGCAGCCGAGTCCCCCGACTAGCGAGAACCGGGGAGCTGTTTTTT
j_call: TRBJ2-1; clone_size: few; d_call: -; v_call: TRBV6-6; cdr3_length: 12; cdr3_aa: CASSPGRYEQFF; cdr3_nt: TGTGCCAGCAGTCCTGGCCGGTATGAGCAGTTCTTC
j_call: TRBJ2-1; clone_size: -; d_call: TRBD2; v_call: TRBV14; cdr3_length: 15; cdr3_aa: CASSQSGLATNEQFF; cdr3_nt: TGTGCCAGCAGCCAAAGCGGACTAGCGACAAATGAGCAGTTCTTC
j_call: TRBJ2-4; clone_size: -; d_call: -; v_call: TRBV6-2/TRBV6-3; cdr3_length: 14; cdr3_aa: CASSYGRSGNIQYF; cdr3_nt: TGTGCCAGCAGTTACGGTAGGAGTGGGAACATTCAGTACTTC
j_call: TRBJ1-4; clone_size: -; d_call: -; v_call: TRBV20-1; cdr3_length: 11; cdr3_aa: CSAPRGEKLFF; cdr3_nt: TGCAGTGCACCCAGGGGAGAAAAACTGTTTTTT
j_call: TRBJ1-5; clone_size: -; d_call: -; v_call: TRBV6-2/TRBV6-3; cdr3_length: 14; cdr3_aa: CASSYVGGNQPQHF; cdr3_nt: TGTGCCAGCAGTTACGTGGGAGGAAATCAGCCCCAGCATTTT
j_call: TRBJ2-2; clone_size: once; d_call: TRBD2; v_call: TRBV5-5; cdr3_length: 17; cdr3_aa: CASSLELAGALTGELFF; cdr3_nt: TGTGCCAGCAGCTTGGAACTAGCGGGGGCCCTCACCGGGGAGCTGTTTTTT
j_call: TRBJ2-7; clone_size: -; d_call: -; v_call: TRBV7-2; cdr3_length: 14; cdr3_aa: CASSPSRSSYEQYF; cdr3_nt: TGTGCCAGCAGCCCCAGCAGGAGCTCCTACGAGCAGTACTTC
j_call: TRBJ2-5; clone_size: once; d_call: -; v_call: TRBV5-1; cdr3_length: 13; cdr3_aa: CASSRDQEETQYF; cdr3_nt: TGCGCCAGCAGTCGCGACCAGGAGGAGACCCAGTACTTC
j_call: TRBJ1-2; clone_size: -; d_call: -; v_call: TRBV30; cdr3_length: 14; cdr3_aa: CAWNTIRVRTGYTF; cdr3_nt: TGTGCCTGGAACACTATCCGAGTGAGGACAGGCTACACCTTC
j_call: TRBJ1-1; clone_size: -; d_call: -; v_call: TRBV18; cdr3_length: 15; cdr3_aa: CASSPLNGAGTEAFF; cdr3_nt: TGTGCCAGCTCACCGCTTAACGGGGCGGGAACTGAAGCTTTCTTT
j_call: TRBJ2-1; clone_size: -; d_call: -; v_call: TRBV5-1; cdr3_length: 15; cdr3_aa: CASSLAGRTINEQFF; cdr3_nt: TGCGCCAGCAGCTTGGCGGGCAGGACAATCAATGAGCAGTTCTTC
j_call: TRBJ1-6; clone_size: once; d_call: TRBD1; v_call: TRBV29-1; cdr3_length: 13; cdr3_aa: CSVGTGYNSPLHF; cdr3_nt: TGCAGCGTGGGGACAGGCTATAATTCACCCCTCCACTTT
j_call: TRBJ2-2; clone_size: -; d_call: TRBD1; v_call: TRBV6-1; cdr3_length: 16; cdr3_aa: CASSGIRGTSTGELFF; cdr3_nt: TGTGCCAGCAGTGGGATCAGGGGGACAAGCACCGGGGAGCTGTTTTTT
j_call: TRBJ2-7; clone_size: -; d_call: TRBD1; v_call: TRBV5-4; cdr3_length: 14; cdr3_aa: CASSPGQGSGEQYF; cdr3_nt: TGTGCCAGCAGCCCGGGACAGGGAAGTGGCGAGCAGTACTTC
j_call: TRBJ1-5; clone_size: -; d_call: -; v_call: TRBV2; cdr3_length: 14; cdr3_aa: CASSWPGGNQPQHF; cdr3_nt: TGTGCCAGCAGTTGGCCAGGGGGCAATCAGCCCCAGCATTTT
j_call: TRBJ1-1; clone_size: -; d_call: -; v_call: TRBV6-5; cdr3_length: 14; cdr3_aa: CASIEDSRDTEAFF; cdr3_nt: TGTGCCAGCATAGAGGATAGTAGGGACACTGAAGCTTTCTTT
j_call: TRBJ2-2; clone_size: -; d_call: TRBD1; v_call: TRBV12-5; cdr3_length: 15; cdr3_aa: CASGRQGTNTGELFF; cdr3_nt: TGTGCTAGTGGTCGACAGGGGACGAACACCGGGGAGCTGTTTTTT
j_call: TRBJ1-6; clone_size: -; d_call: TRBD1; v_call: TRBV6-2/TRBV6-3; cdr3_length: 15; cdr3_aa: CASSSRSGGFSPLHF; cdr3_nt: TGTGCCAGCAGTTCCAGGTCAGGGGGATTTTCACCCCTCCACTTT
j_call: TRBJ2-5; clone_size: -; d_call: TRBD1; v_call: TRBV27; cdr3_length: 14; cdr3_aa: CASSPTGGVETQYF; cdr3_nt: TGTGCCAGCAGTCCTACAGGGGGCGTAGAGACCCAGTACTTC
j_call: TRBJ2-3; clone_size: -; d_call: -; v_call: TRBV11-3; cdr3_length: 16; cdr3_aa: CASSPGTGTSTDTQYF; cdr3_nt: TGTGCCAGCAGCCCAGGAACAGGGACGAGCACAGATACGCAGTATTTT
j_call: TRBJ1-1; clone_size: -; d_call: -; v_call: TRBV6-6; cdr3_length: 16; cdr3_aa: CASSYSPGSGNTEAFF; cdr3_nt: TGTGCCAGCAGTTACTCCCCCGGGAGCGGGAACACTGAAGCTTTCTTT
j_call: TRBJ2-1; clone_size: -; d_call: -; v_call: TRBV7-9; cdr3_length: 13; cdr3_aa: CATKDSSYNEQFF; cdr3_nt: TGTGCCACCAAGGATAGCTCCTACAATGAGCAGTTCTTC
j_call: TRBJ1-1; clone_size: -; d_call: -; v_call: TRBV7-2; cdr3_length: 15; cdr3_aa: CASSLDVRRNTEAFF; cdr3_nt: TGTGCCAGCAGCTTAGACGTACGGAGGAACACTGAAGCTTTCTTT